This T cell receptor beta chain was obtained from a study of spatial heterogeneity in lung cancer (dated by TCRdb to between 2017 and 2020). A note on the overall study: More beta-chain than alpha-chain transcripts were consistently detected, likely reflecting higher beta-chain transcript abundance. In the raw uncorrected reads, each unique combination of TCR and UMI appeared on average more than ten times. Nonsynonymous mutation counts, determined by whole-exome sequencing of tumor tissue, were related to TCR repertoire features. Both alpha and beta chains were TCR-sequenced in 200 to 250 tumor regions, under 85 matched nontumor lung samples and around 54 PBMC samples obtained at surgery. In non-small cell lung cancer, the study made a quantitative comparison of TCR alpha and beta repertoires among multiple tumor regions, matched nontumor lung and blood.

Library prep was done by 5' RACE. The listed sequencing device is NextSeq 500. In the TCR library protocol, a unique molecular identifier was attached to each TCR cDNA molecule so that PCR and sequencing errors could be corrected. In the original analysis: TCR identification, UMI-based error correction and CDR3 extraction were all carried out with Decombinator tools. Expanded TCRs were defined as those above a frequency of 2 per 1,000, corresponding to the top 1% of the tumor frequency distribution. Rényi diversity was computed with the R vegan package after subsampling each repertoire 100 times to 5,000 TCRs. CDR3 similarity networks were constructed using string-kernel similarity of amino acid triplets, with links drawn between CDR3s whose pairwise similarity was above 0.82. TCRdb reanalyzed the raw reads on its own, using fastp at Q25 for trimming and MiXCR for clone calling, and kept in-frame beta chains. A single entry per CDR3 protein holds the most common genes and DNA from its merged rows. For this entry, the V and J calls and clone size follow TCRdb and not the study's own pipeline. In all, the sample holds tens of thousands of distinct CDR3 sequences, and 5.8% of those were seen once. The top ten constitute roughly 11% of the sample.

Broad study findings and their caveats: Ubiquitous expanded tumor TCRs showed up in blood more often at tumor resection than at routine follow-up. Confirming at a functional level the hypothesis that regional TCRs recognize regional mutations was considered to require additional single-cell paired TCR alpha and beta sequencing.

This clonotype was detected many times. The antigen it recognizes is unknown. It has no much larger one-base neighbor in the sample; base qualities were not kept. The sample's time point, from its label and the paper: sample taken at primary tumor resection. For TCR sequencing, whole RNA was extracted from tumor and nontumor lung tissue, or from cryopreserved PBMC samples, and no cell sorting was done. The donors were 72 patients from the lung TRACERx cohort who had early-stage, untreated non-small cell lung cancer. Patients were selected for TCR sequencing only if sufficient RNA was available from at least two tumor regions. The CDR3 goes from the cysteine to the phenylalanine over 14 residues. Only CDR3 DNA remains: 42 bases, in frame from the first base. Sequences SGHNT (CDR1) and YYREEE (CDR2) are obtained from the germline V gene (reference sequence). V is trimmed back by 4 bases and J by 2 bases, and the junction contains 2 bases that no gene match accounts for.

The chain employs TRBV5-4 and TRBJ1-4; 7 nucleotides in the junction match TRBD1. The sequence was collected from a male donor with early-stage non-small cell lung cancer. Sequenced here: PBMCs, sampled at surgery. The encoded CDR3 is CASSRGQTNEKLFF. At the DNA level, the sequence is TGTGCCAGCAGCCGGGGACAGACTAATGAAAAACTGTTTTTT.